This T cell receptor (beta chain) was identified in a study of blood T cells in healthy people across ages. Findings of the study overall: Lack of knowledge of donor CMV status possibly confounded expanded clonotype changes.

Individuals who donated were healthy Caucasians from Russia aged 6 to 90. Total RNA was isolated from each sample in quantities of at least 6 micrograms. A J-beta primer mix and a sample-barcoded 5' primer were used in a second PCR of about 7 to 12 cycles. TCRdb re-called the 5' RACE reads with MiXCR, one entry per CDR3 protein. The sample has about 2 million distinct CDR3 sequences, 49% seen once; the top ten hold less than 2.5%. With 7 bases clipped from V and 5 bases from J, the junction kept 10 bases outside the gene matches. Germline CDR1 reads ENHRY; CDR2 reads SYGVKD. The CDR3 runs to 15 residues. This clonotype was picked up many times. The antigen is unknown.

The TCR was taken from a woman in her thirties or forties in good health. The chain combines TRBV10-3 with TRBJ2-1; TRBD2 agrees at 8 bases. The source material was blood. CDR3 sequence: CAIKDSGAKNNEQFF. CDR3 in DNA: TGTGCCATCAAGGATAGCGGGGCCAAAAACAATGAGCAGTTCTTC.